This T cell receptor beta chain was identified during a study of Tregs in tolerant kidney transplant recipients. Sequencing was performed with immunoSEQ multiplex PCR; in TCRdb, only in-frame clones are kept and a portion is missing. The sample consists of around 98,000 clones, 93% of them appearing once. V lost 4 bases to trimming and J lost 3 bases; unmatched junction nucleotides: 5. The CDR3 consists of 16 residues. Per germline, CDR1 SGHRS and CDR2 YFSETQ. This receptor was obtained from a human donor who received a combined kidney and bone marrow transplant. This specimen consisted of CD4+ T cells from blood, obtained before the transplant. The V and J genes are TRBV5-1 and TRBJ2-7, with TRBD2 matching over 15 bases. The CDR3 loop is CASSGGTSGRHYEQYF. DNA of the CDR3: TGCGCCAGCAGCGGGGGGACTAGCGGGAGGCACTACGAGCAGTACTTC.